This TCR beta chain was sequenced in a study of blood T cell repertoires in COVID-19. In the study overall: Specimens from acute and convalescent COVID-19 originated in the United States, Italy and Spain. T cells, B-cell-depleted T cells, or PBMCs supplied cDNA or gDNA.

Per germline, CDR1 MDHEN and CDR2 SYDVKM. V gave up 3 bases and J gave up 5 bases; unmatched junction bases: 1. This CDR3 has 13 residues. In this sample, this clone turned up once. In the source study's methods: Estimation of nucleated cell counts relied on the amplification of reference gene primers. Measured with immunoSEQ multiplex PCR; TCRdb has only the in-frame clones, and not every one. The V and J calls and clone size were taken over from that table, and D and trimming were inferred from the DNA. In the table there are 210,000 or so clones, 87% of which are singletons. The specimen was peripheral blood. The sequence was obtained from a man in his forties or fifties with active or convalescent COVID-19. The V call is TRBV28, the J call TRBJ1-2; 9 bases agree with TRBD1. CDR3 sequence reads: CASSFGTGYGYTF. The CDR3 region has the DNA TGTGCCAGCAGTTTTGGGACAGGGTATGGCTACACCTTC.